Reported below is one T cell receptor (beta chain). Its antigen remains unknown. The sample is drawn from a study of CD8+ T cells in alopecia areata. About the research overall: Oral tofacitinib (5 to 10 mg twice daily) was administered to treated patients. Study results and limitations: It was less clear whether patients shared TCRs than it was in mice, possibly because of HLA.

The CDR3 has 15 residues. Germline values: CDR1 SGHTA, CDR2 FQGNSA. Trimming at V came to 5 bases and at J to 5 bases, leaving 9 bases not matched to a gene. Following RNA extraction, reverse transcription yielded cDNA that acted as the sequencing template. Sequenced by immunoSEQ multiplex PCR; TCRdb stores in-frame clones only, minus some. This table has 140,000 to 150,000 clones, approximately 49% appearing once. This clonotype was sampled from a human donor with alopecia areata. The sequenced sample was CD4+ T cells sorted from blood, obtained at week 0. The chain is built from TRBV7-2 and TRBJ2-3, with 8 positions matching TRBD1. The CDR3: CASSRQGQLLDTQYF. The CDR3 DNA reads TGTGCCAGCAGCCGACAGGGGCAGTTGCTAGATACGCAGTATTTT. Full variable domain (outside the CDR3, taken from reference TRBV7-2 and TRBJ2-3): GAGVSQSPSNKVTEKGKDVELRCDPISGHTALYWYRQSLGQGLEFLIYFQGNSAPDKSGLPSDRFSAERTGGSVSTLTIQRTQQEDSAVYLCASSRQGQLLDTQYFGPGTRLTVL.